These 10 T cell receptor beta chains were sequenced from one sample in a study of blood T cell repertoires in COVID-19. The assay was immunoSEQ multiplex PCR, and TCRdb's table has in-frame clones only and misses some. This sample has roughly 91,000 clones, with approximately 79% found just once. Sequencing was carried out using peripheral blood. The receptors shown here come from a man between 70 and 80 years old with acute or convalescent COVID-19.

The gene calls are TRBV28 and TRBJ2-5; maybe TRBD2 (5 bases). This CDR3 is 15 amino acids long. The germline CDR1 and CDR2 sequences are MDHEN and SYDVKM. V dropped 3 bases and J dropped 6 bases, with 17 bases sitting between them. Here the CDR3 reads CASSFDFPYGKTQYF. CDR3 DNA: TGTGCCAGCAGTTTCGACTTTCCCTACGGGAAGACCCAGTACTTC.

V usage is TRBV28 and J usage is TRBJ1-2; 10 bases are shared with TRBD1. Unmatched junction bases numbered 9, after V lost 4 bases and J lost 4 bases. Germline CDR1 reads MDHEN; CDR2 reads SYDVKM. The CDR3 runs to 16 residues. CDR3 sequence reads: CASSSVPGQGTYGYTF. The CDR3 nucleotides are TGTGCCAGCAGTTCTGTCCCGGGACAGGGGACCTATGGCTACACCTTC.

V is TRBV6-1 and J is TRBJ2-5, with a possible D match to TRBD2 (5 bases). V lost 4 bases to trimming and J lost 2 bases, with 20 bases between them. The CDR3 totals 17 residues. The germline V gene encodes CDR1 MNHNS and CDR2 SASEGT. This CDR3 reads CASSVAGLPGPQETQYF. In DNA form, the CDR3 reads TGTGCCAGCAGTGTGGCGGGCCTCCCAGGCCCACAAGAGACCCAGTACTTC.

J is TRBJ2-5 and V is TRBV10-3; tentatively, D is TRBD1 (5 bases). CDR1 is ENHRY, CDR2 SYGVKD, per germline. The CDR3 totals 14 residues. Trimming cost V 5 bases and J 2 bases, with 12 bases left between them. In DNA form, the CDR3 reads TGTGCCATCAGTCGAAACAGGAATCAAGAGACCCAGTACTTC. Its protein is CAISRNRNQETQYF.

The DNA of the CDR3 is TGTGCCAGCAGCTTAGTGGGACTTCAAAACAATGAGCAGTTCTTC. Encoded protein: CASSLVGLQNNEQFF. The V gene is TRBV7-6, the J gene TRBJ2-1, with TRBD2 as a possible D gene (6 bases). CDR3 length: 15 residues. V was cut by 1 base and J by 5 bases, with 12 bases left in between. The germline V gene has CDR1 SGHVS and CDR2 FNYEAQ.

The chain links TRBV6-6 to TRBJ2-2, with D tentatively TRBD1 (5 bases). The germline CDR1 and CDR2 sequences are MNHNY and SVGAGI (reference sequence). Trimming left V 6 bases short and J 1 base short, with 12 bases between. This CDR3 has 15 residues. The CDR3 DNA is TGTGCCAGCAGCCTCAGGGTTATGAACACCGGGGAGCTGTTTTTT. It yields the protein CASSLRVMNTGELFF.

This chain's CDR3 is CASSSGTGGEKLFF. The CDR3 DNA reads as TGTGCCAGCAGTTCCGGGACAGGGGGCGAAAAACTGTTTTTT. The V call is TRBV28, the J call TRBJ1-4, with TRBD1 identical over 12 bases. V was pared by 4 bases and J by 8 bases, with 2 bases of the junction left unmatched. The CDR3 spans 14 residues. Germline V CDR1 and CDR2: MDHEN, SYDVKM.

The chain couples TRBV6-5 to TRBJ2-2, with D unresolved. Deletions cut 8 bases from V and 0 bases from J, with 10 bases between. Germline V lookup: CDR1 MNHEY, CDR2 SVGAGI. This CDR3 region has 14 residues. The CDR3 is CASASFANTGELFF. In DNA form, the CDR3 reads TGTGCCAGCGCCAGTTTCGCGAACACCGGGGAGCTGTTTTTT.

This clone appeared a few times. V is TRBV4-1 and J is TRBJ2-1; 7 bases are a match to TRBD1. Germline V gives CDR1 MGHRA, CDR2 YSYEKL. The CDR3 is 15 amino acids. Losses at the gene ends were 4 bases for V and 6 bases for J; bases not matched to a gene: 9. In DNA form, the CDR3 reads TGCGCCAGCAGCCCTAACAGGGGTCGGGGCAATGAGCAGTTCTTC. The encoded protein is CASSPNRGRGNEQFF.

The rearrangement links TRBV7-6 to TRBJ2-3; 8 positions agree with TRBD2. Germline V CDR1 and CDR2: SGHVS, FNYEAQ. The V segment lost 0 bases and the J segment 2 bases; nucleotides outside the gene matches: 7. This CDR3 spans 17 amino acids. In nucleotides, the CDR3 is TGTGCCAGCAGCTTAGCGGGTAGCGGGGCGAACACAGATACGCAGTATTTT. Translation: CASSLAGSGANTDTQYF.